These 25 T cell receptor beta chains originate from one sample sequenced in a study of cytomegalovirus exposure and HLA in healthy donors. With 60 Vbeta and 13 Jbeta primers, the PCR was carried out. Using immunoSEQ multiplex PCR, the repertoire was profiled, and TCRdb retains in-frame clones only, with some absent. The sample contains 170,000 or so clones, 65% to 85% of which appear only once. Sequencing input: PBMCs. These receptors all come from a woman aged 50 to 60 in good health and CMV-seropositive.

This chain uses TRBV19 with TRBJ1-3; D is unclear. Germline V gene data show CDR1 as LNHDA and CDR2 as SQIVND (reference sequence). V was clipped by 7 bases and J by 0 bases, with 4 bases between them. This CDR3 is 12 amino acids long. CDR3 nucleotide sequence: TGTGCCAGTATTAGCTCTGGAAACACCATATATTTT. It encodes CASISSGNTIYF.

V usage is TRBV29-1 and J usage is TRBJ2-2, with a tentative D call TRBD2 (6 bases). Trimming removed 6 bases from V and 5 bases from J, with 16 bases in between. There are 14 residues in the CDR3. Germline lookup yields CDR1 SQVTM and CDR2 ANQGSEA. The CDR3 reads CSVGEAGGTGELFF. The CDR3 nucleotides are TGCAGCGTGGGGGAGGCAGGCGGGACCGGGGAGCTGTTTTTT.

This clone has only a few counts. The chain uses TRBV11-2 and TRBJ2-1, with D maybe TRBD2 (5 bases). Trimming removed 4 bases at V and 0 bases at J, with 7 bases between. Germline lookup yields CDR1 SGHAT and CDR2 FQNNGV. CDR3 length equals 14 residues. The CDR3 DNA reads TGTGCCAGCAGCTCTAGCCTCTCCTACAATGAGCAGTTCTTC. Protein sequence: CASSSSLSYNEQFF.

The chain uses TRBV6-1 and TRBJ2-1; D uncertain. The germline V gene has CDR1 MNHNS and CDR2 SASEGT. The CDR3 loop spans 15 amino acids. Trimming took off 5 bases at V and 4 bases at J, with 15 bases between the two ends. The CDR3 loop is CASSRDPTYYNEQFF. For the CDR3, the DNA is TGTGCCAGCAGTCGTGATCCAACCTATTACAATGAGCAGTTCTTC.

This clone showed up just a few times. The CDR3 reads CASSLGGTGHEKLFF. The CDR3 DNA follows: TGTGCCAGCAGCTTAGGAGGGACAGGCCATGAAAAACTGTTTTTT. V is TRBV7-2 and J is TRBJ1-4; 8 bases agree with TRBD1. The J segment lost 6 bases and the V segment lost 1 base, leaving 4 bases of the junction unmatched. This CDR3 comprises 15 residues. CDR1 SGHTA and CDR2 FQGNSA come from the germline V gene.

CDR3 bases: TGCGCCAGCAGCTTGGGGGGGGACAGGGCGCCTGAAGCTTTCTTT. Translating it yields CASSLGGDRAPEAFF. This chain uses TRBV5-1 with TRBJ1-1; 9 nucleotides line up with TRBD1. CDR3 length equals 15 residues. Germline loops: CDR1 SGHRS, CDR2 YFSETQ. V dropped 0 bases and J dropped 6; count of bases not matched to a gene: 6.

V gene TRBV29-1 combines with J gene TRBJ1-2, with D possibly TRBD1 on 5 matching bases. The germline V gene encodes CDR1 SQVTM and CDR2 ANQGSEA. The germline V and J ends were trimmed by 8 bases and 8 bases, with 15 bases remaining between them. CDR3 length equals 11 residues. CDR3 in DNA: TGCAGCAGTGAATGGGGCGAGGGCTACACCTTC. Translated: CSSEWGEGYTF.

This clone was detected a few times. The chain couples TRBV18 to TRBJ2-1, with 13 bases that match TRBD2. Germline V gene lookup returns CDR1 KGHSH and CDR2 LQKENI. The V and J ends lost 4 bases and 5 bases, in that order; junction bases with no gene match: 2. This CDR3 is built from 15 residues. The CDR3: CASSRGLAGDNEQFF. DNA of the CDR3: TGTGCCAGCTCACGAGGACTAGCGGGGGACAATGAGCAGTTCTTC.

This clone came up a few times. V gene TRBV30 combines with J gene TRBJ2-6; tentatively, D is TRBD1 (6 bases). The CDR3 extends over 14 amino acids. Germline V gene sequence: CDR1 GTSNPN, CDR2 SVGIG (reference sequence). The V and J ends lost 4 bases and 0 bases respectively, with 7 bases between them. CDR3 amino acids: CAWIGGSGANVLTF. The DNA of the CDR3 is TGTGCCTGGATAGGGGGCTCTGGGGCCAACGTCCTGACTTTC.

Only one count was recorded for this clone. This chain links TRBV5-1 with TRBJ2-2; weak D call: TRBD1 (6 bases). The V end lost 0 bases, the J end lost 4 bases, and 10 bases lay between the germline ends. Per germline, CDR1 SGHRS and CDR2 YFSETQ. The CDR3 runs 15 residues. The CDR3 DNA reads TGCGCCAGCAGCTTGGTGGGACAACTCACCGGGGAGCTGTTTTTT. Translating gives CASSLVGQLTGELFF.

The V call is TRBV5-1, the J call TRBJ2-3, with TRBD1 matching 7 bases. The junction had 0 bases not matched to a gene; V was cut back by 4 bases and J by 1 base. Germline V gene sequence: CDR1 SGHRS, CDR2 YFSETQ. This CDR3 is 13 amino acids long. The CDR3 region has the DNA TGCGCCAGCAGCCAGGGGGGCACAGATACGCAGTATTTT. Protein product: CASSQGGTDTQYF.

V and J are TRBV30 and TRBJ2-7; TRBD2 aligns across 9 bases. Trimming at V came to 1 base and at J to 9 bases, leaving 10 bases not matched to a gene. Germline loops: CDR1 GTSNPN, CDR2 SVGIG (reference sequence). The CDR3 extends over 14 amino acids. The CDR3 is CAWSGRRGGLGQYF. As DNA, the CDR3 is TGTGCCTGGAGTGGGCGGCGGGGGGGCCTCGGGCAGTACTTC.

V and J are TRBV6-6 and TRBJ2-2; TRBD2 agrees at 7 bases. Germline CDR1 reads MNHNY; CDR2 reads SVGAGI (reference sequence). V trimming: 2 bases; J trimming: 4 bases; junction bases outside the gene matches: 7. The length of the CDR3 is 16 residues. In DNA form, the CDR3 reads TGTGCCAGCAGTTACGGGGGGGGGAGTGGCACCGGGGAGCTGTTTTTT. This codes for CASSYGGGSGTGELFF.

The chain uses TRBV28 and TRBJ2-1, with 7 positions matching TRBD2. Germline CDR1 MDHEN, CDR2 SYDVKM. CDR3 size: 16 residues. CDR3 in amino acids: CGLSSTWGGDDNEQFF. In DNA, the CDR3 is TGTGGATTAAGTTCAACGTGGGGGGGGGATGACAATGAGCAGTTCTTC.

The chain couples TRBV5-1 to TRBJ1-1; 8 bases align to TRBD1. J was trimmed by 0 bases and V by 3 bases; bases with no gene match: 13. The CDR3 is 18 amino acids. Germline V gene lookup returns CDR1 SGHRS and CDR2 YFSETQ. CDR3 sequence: CASSWGPTGAPMNTEAFF. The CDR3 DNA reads TGCGCCAGCAGCTGGGGACCGACAGGGGCCCCCATGAACACTGAAGCTTTCTTT. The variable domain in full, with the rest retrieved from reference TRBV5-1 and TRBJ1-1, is KAGVTQTPRYLIKTRGQQVTLSCSPISGHRSVSWYQQTPGQGLQFLFEYFSETQRNKGNFPGRFSGRQFSNSRSEMNVSTLELGDSALYLCASSWGPTGAPMNTEAFFGQGTRLTVV.

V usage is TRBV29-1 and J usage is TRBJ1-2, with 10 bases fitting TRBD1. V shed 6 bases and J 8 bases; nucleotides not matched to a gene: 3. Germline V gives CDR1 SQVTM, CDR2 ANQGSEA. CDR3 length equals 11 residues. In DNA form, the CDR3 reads TGCAGCGTGGGACAGGGGCAAGGCTACACCTTC. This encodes CSVGQGQGYTF.

CDR3 in amino acids: CSVDRAGELFF. CDR3 bases: TGCAGCGTGGACAGGGCCGGGGAGCTGTTTTTT. This sequence joins TRBV29-1 and TRBJ2-2, with 8 nucleotides matching TRBD1. The V segment lost 6 bases and the J segment 6 bases; nucleotides outside the gene matches: 0. Germline V CDR1 and CDR2: SQVTM, ANQGSEA. The CDR3 contains 11 residues.

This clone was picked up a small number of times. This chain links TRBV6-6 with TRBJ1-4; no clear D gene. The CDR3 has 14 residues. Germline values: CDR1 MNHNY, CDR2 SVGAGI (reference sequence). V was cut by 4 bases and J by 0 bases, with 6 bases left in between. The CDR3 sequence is CASSFTATNEKLFF. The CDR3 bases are TGTGCCAGCAGTTTCACAGCAACTAATGAAAAACTGTTTTTT.

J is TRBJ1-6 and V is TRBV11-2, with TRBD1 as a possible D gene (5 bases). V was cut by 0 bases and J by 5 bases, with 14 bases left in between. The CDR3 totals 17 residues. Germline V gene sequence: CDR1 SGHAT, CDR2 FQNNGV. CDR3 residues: CASSLEGGKGNNSPLHF. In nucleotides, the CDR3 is TGTGCCAGCAGCTTAGAGGGGGGAAAAGGGAATAATTCACCCCTCCACTTT. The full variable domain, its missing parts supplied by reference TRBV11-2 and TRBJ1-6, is EAGVAQSPRYKIIEKRQSVAFWCNPISGHATLYWYQQILGQGPKLLIQFQNNGVVDDSQLPKDRFSAERLKGVDSTLKIQPAKLEDSAVYLCASSLEGGKGNNSPLHFGNGTRLTVT.

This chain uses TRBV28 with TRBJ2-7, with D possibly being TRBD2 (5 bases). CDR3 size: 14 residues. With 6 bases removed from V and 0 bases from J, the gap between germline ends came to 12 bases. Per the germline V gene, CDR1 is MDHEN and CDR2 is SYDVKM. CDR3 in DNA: TGTGCCAGCAGCCCCCCGGGAACCTCCTACGAGCAGTACTTC. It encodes CASSPPGTSYEQYF.

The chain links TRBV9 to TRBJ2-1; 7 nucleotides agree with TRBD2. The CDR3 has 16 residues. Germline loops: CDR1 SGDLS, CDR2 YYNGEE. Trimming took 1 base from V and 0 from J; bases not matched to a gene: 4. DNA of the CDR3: TGTGCCAGCAGCGTACCAGCGGGGAGCTCCTACAATGAGCAGTTCTTC. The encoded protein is CASSVPAGSSYNEQFF. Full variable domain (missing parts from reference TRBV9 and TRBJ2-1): DSGVTQTPKHLITATGQRVTLRCSPRSGDLSVYWYQQSLDQGLQFLIQYYNGEERAKGNILERFSAQQFPDLHSELNLSSLELGDSALYFCASSVPAGSSYNEQFFGPGTRLTVL.

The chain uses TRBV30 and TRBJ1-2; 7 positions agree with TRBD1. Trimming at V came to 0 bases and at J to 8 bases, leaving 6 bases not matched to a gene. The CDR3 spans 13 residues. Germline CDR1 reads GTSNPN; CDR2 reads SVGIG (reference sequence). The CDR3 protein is CAWSVIPGGGYTF. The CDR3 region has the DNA TGTGCCTGGAGTGTAATTCCAGGGGGAGGCTACACCTTC.

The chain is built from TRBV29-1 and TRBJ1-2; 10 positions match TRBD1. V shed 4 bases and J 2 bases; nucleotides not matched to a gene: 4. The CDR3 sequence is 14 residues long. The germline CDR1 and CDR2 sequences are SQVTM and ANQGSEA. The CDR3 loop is CSVARQGANYGYTF. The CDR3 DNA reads TGCAGCGTTGCACGACAGGGGGCGAACTATGGCTACACCTTC.

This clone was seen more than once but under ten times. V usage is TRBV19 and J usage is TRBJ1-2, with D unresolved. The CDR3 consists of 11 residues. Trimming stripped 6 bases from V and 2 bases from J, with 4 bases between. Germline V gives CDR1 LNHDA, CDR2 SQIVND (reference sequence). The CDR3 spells CASSPNYGYTF. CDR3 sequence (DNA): TGTGCCAGTAGCCCGAACTATGGCTACACCTTC.

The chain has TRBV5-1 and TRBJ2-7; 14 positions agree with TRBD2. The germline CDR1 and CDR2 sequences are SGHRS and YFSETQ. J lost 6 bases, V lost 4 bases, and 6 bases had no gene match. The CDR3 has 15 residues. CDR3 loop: CASSPGLAGGGEQYF. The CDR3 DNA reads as TGCGCCAGCAGCCCCGGACTAGCGGGGGGAGGCGAGCAGTACTTC.